This T cell receptor (beta chain) was recorded in a study of identical twins. Findings and limits, study-wide: Memory repertoires showed no such pattern, whereas abundant cord blood beta clonotypes carried fewer insertions. Alpha sequences out of frame and shared by twins had excess low generation probability.

TCRdb itself ran the 5' RACE reads through MiXCR, one entry per CDR3 protein. The sample lists 300,000 to 400,000 distinct CDR3 sequences; more than 9% were seen once. The CDR3 has 17 residues. With 6 bases clipped from V and 4 bases from J, the junction kept 12 bases outside the gene matches. CDR1 is SGHAT and CDR2 is FQNNGV in the germline V gene. This clonotype came up a few times. What it binds is not known. These data were likewise used in another study, on yellow fever vaccine responses in identical twins.

The chain links TRBV11-2 to TRBJ2-7, with 13 bases aligning to TRBD2. What was sequenced was CD8+ T cells sorted from blood. This receptor was identified in a woman under 30 in good health. The CDR3 loop is CASRPNWTSGGGYEQYF. CDR3 DNA sequence: TGTGCCAGCAGACCCAACTGGACTAGCGGGGGTGGATACGAGCAGTACTTC. Full variable domain (remainder filled in from reference TRBV11-2 and TRBJ2-7): EAGVAQSPRYKIIEKRQSVAFWCNPISGHATLYWYQQILGQGPKLLIQFQNNGVVDDSQLPKDRFSAERLKGVDSTLKIQPAKLEDSAVYLCASRPNWTSGGGYEQYFGPGTRLTVT.